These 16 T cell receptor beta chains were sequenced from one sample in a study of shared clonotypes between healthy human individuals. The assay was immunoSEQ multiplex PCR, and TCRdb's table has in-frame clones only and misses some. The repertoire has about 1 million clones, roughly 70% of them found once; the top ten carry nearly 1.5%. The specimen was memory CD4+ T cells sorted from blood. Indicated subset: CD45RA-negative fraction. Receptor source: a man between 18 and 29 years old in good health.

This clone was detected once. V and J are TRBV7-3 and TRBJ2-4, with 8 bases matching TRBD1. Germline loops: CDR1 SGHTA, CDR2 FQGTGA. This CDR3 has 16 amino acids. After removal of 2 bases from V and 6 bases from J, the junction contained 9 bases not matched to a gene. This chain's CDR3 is CASSLGSGGLGNIQYF. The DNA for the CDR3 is TGTGCCAGCAGCTTAGGTTCAGGGGGCCTTGGAAACATTCAGTACTTC.

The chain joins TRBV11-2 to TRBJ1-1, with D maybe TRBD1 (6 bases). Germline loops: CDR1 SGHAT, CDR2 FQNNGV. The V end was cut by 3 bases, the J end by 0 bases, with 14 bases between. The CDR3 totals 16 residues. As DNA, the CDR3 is TGTGCCAGCAGCTTCTCTACCCGACAGGTGAACACTGAAGCTTTCTTT. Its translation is CASSFSTRQVNTEAFF.

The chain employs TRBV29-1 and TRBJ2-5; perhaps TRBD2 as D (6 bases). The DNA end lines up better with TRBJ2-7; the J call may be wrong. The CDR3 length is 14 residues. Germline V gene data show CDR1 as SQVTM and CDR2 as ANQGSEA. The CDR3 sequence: CSATERSGSYEQYF. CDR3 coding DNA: TGCAGCGCAACCGAACGTAGCGGCTCCTACGAGCAGTACTTC.

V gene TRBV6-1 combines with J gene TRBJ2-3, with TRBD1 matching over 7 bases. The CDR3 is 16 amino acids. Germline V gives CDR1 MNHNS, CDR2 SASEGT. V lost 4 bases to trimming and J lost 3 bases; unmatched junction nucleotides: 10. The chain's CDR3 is CASSVTLRGLTDTQYF. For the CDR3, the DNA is TGTGCCAGCAGTGTAACATTAAGGGGGCTGACAGATACGCAGTATTTT.

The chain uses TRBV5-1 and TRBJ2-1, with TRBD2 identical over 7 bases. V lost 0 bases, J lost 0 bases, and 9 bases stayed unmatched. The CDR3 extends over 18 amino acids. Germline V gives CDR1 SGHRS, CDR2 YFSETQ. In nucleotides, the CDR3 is TGCGCCAGCAGCTTGGGGCTAGCGGCCGCCAGCTCCTACAATGAGCAGTTCTTC. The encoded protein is CASSLGLAAASSYNEQFF.

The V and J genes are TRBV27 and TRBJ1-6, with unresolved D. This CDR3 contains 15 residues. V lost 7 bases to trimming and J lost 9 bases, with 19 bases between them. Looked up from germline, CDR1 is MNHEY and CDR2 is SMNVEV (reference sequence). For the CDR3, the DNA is TGTGCCAGCAACTCCATTGGAGGCTCCCGTTCACCCCTCCACTTT. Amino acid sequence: CASNSIGGSRSPLHF.

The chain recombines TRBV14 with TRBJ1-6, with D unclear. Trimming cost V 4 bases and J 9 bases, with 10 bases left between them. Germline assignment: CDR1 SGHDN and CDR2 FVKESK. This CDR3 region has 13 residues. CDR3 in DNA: TGTGCCAGCAGCCCCAAGATGGGTTCACCCCTCCACTTT. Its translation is CASSPKMGSPLHF.

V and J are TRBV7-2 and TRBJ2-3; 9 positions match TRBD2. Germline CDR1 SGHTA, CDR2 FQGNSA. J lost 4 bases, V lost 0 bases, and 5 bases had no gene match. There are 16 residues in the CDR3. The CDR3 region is CASSLALTSGSDTQYF. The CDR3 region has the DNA TGTGCCAGCAGCTTAGCTTTGACTAGCGGCTCAGATACGCAGTATTTT.

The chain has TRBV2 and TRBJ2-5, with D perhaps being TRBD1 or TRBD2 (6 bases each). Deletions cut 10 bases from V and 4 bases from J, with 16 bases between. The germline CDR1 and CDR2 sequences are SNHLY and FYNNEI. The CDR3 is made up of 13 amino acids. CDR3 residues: CAIRGAGRETQYF. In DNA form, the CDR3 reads TGTGCCATAAGGGGGGCAGGGCGAGAGACCCAGTACTTC.

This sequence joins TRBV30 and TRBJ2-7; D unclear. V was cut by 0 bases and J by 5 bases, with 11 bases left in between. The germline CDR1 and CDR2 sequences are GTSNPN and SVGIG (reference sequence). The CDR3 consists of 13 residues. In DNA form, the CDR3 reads TGTGCCTGGAGTGTATTTCATGTAAACGAGCAGTACTTC. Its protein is CAWSVFHVNEQYF.

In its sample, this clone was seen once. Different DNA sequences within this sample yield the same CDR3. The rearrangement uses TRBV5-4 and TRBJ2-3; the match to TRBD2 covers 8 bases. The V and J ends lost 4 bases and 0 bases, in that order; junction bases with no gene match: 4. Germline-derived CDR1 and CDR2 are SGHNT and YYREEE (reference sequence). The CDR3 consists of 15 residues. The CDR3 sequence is CASSLTSGSTDTQYF. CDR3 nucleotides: TGTGCCAGCAGCCTCACTAGCGGAAGCACAGATACGCAGTATTTT. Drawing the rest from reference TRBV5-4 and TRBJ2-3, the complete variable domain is ETGVTQSPTHLIKTRGQQVTLRCSSQSGHNTVSWYQQALGQGPQFIFQYYREEENGRGNFPPRFSGLQFPNYSSELNVNALELDDSALYLCASSLTSGSTDTQYFGPGTRLTVL.

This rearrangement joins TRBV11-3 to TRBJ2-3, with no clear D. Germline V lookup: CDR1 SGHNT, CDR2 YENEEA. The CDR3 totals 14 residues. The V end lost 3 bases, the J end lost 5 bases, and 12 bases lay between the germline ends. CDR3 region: CASSLGEVEDTQYF. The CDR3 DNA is TGTGCCAGCAGCTTGGGCGAGGTCGAAGATACGCAGTATTTT.

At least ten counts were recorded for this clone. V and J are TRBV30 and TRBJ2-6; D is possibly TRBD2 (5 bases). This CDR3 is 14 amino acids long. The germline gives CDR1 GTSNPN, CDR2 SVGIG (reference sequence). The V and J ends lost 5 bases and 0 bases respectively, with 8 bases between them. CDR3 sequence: CAWARGSGANVLTF. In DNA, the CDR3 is TGTGCCTGGGCCCGGGGCTCTGGGGCCAACGTCCTGACTTTC.

The CDR3 nucleotides are TGCGCCAGCACGGAAGCGGGAGCCTCCTACGAGCAGTACTTC. Translated: CASTEAGASYEQYF. The V and J genes are TRBV5-1 and TRBJ2-7; 8 bases match TRBD2. The germline V gene encodes CDR1 SGHRS and CDR2 YFSETQ. The CDR3 sequence is 14 residues long. The junction had 5 bases not matched to a gene; V was cut back by 6 bases and J by 0 bases.

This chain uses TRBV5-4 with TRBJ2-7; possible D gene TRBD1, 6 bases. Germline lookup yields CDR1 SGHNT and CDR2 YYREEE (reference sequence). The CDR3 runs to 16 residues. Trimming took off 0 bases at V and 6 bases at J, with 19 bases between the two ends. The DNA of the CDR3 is TGTGCCAGCAGCTTGGGGCAGGGGAAAATAATCGGCGAGCAGTACTTC. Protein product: CASSLGQGKIIGEQYF.

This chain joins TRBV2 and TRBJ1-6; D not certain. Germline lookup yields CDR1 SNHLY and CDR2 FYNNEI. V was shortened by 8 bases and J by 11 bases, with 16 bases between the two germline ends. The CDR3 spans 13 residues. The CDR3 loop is CASRVDNIAPLHF. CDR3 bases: TGTGCCAGCCGGGTCGACAATATTGCACCCCTCCACTTT.